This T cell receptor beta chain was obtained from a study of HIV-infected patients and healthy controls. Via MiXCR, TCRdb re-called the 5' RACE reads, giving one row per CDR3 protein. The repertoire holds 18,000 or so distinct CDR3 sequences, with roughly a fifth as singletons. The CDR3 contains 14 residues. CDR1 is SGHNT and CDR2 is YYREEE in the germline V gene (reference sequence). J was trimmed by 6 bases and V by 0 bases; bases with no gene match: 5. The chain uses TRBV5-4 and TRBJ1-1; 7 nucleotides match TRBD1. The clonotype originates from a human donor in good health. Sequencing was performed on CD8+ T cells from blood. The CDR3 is CASSLGGGSAEAFF. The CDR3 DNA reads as TGTGCCAGCAGCTTGGGAGGGGGCAGCGCTGAAGCTTTCTTT.